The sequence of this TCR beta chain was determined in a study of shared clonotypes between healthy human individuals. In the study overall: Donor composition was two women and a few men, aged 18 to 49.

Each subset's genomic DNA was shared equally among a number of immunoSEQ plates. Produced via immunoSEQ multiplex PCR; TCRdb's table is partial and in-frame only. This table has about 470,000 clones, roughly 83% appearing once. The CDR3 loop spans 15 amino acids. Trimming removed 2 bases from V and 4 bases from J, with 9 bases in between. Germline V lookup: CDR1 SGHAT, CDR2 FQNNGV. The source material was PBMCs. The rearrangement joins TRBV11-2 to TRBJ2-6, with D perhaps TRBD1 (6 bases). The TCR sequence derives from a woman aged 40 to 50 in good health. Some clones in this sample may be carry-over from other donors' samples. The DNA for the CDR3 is TGTGCCAGCAGCTTAACAGGGTTGGGGGCCAACGTCCTGACTTTC. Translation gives CASSLTGLGANVLTF.